This T cell receptor beta chain was sequenced for a study of Tregs in tolerant kidney transplant recipients. Related graft donors supplied nonmyeloablative bone marrow transplants, and mixed chimerism was transient. Looked up from germline, CDR1 is LNHDA and CDR2 is SQIVND (reference sequence). This CDR3 is 13 amino acids long. V trimming: 4 bases; J trimming: 5 bases; junction bases outside the gene matches: 3. The table came from immunoSEQ multiplex PCR; TCRdb's copy has only in-frame clones and leaves some out. Found here are nearly 50,000 clones, approximately 89% of them singletons; the top ten hold roughly 15%.

The sequence came from a human patient who received a combined kidney and bone marrow transplant. A share of the T cells may be of graft donor origin. The chain combines TRBV19 with TRBJ2-7; 9 bases line up with TRBD1. Sequenced here: CD8+ T cells from blood (PBMCs), sampled 12 months after the transplant. DNA of the CDR3: TGTGCCAGTAGTACCGGGACAGGGAACGAGCAGTACTTC. It encodes CASSTGTGNEQYF.